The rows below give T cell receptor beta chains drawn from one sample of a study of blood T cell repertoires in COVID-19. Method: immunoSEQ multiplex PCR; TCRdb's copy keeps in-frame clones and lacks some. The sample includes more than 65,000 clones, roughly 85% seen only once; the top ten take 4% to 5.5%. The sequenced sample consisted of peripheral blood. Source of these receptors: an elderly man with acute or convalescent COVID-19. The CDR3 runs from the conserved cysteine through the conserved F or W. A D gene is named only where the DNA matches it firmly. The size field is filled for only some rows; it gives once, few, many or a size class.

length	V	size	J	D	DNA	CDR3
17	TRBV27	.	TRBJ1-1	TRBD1	TGTGCCAGCAGTCTCACCTGGGACAGGGGGCTGCGCACTGAAGCTTTCTTT	CASSLTWDRGLRTEAFF
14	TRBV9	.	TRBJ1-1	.	TGTGCCAGCAGCGAACTGGGCTTGAACACTGAAGCTTTCTTT	CASSELGLNTEAFF
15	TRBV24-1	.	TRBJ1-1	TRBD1	TGTGCCACCAGTGACGACAGGGGGGGGAACACTGAAGCTTTCTTT	CATSDDRGGNTEAFF
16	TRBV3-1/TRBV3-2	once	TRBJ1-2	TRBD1	TGTGCCAGCAGACAATTAATTACAGGGGGCAGCTATGGCTACACCTTC	CASRQLITGGSYGYTF
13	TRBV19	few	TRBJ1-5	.	TGTGCCAGTAGTTGGCAGAGCAATCAGCCCCAGCATTTT	CASSWQSNQPQHF
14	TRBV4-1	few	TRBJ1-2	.	TGCGCCAGCAGCCAAGCCGGACAGATCTATGGCTACACCTTC	CASSQAGQIYGYTF
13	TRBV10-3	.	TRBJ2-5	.	TGTGCCATCAGGGGGAAAGGGGAAGAGACCCAGTACTTC	CAIRGKGEETQYF
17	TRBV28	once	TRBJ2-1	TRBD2	TGTGCCAGCAGTTCCGTCCTAGGACTAGCGGGGGGTCTTAAGCAGTTCTTC	CASSSVLGLAGGLKQFF
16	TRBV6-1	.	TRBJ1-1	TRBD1	TGTGCCAGCAGTGTACGGGACAGGGCGATGAACACTGAAGCTTTCTTT	CASSVRDRAMNTEAFF
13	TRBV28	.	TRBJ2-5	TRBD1	TGTGCCAGCAGGTCGACAGGGACGGAGACCCAGTACTTC	CASRSTGTETQYF
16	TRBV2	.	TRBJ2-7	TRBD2	TGTGCCAGCAGTCACTCTAGCGGGGGTTTCTCCTACGAGCAGTACTTC	CASSHSSGGFSYEQYF
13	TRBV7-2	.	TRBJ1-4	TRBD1	TGTGCCAGCAGCGCGCACCAGGGGGGAAAACTGTTTTTT	CASSAHQGGKLFF
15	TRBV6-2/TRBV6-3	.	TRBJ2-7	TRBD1	TGTGCCAGCAGCCTTATGGGACAGGGGGCCAACGAGCAGTACTTC	CASSLMGQGANEQYF
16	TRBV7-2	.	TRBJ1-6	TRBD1	TGTGCCAGCAGCCCTCAGCCGGGACAGGGAAATTCACACCTCCACTTT	CASSPQPGQGNSHLHF
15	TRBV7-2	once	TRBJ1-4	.	TGTGCCAGCAGCTGGGGAGATGCAACTAATGAAAAACTGTTTTTT	CASSWGDATNEKLFF
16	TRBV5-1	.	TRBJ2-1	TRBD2	TGCGCCAGCAGCGTCTTGCTAGCGGGAGGTCTCAATGAGCAGTTCTTC	CASSVLLAGGLNEQFF
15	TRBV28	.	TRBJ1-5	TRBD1	TGTGCCAGCAACTTCGCCGGGACAGGGCATCAGCCCCAGCATTTT	CASNFAGTGHQPQHF
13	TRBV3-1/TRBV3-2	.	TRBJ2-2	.	TGTGCCAGCAGTCCCACGAACACCGGGGAGCTGTTTTTT	CASSPTNTGELFF
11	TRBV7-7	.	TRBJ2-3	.	TGTGCCAGCATCCACACAGATACGCAGTATTTT	CASIHTDTQYF
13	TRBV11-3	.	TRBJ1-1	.	TGTGCCAGCAGCTTAGGAAGGGAGGGGAAAGCTTTCTTT	CASSLGREGKAFF
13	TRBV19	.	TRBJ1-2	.	TGTGCCAGTAGTATAGGGCACAGGAATGGCTACACCTTC	CASSIGHRNGYTF
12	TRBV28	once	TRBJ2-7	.	TGTGCCAGCAGTGAACGGTCCTACGAGCAGTACTTC	CASSERSYEQYF
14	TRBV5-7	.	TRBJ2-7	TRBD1	TGTGCCAGCAGCTCCAGACAGGGTAGGCGCGAGCAGTACTTC	CASSSRQGRREQYF
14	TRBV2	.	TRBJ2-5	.	TGTGCCAGCAGATCCGGGACAACCCAAGAGACCCAGTACTTC	CASRSGTTQETQYF
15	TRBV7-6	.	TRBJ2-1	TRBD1	TGTGCCAGCAGCAACAGGGGAAGGTCCTACAATGAGCAGTTCTTC	CASSNRGRSYNEQFF
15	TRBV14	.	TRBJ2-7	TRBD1	TGTGCCAGCAGCGCTTTTGACAGGGTAACCTACGAGCAGTACTTC	CASSAFDRVTYEQYF
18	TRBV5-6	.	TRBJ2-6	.	TGTGCCAGCAGCTTGTGGGGCAAATATTACTCTGGGGCCAACGTCCTGACTTTC	CASSLWGKYYSGANVLTF
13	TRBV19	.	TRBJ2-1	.	TGTGCCAGTAGTATCGGCAGGGTCCATGAGCAGTTCTTC	CASSIGRVHEQFF
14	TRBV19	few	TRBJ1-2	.	TGTGCCAGTAGTACCAGGGTAGCTAACTATGGCTACACCTTC	CASSTRVANYGYTF
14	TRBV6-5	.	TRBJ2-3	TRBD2	TGTGCCAGCAGTCGCGGGGGGGCGGCAGATACGCAGTATTTT	CASSRGGAADTQYF
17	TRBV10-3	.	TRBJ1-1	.	TGTGCCATCGGCGTAAGGGGGGCGGGGGGCGTGAACACTGAAGCTTTCTTT	CAIGVRGAGGVNTEAFF
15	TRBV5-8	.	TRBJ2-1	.	TGTGCCAGCAGCTTGACGGGTAACACCTACAATGAGCAGTTCTTC	CASSLTGNTYNEQFF
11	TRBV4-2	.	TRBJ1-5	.	TGTGCCAGCAGCCAGTCGGGGTCCCAGCATTTT	CASSQSGSQHF
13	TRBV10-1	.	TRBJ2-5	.	TGCGCCAGCGGGGACATTATTTCGGGAACCCAGTACTTC	CASGDIISGTQYF
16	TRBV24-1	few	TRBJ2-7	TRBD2	TGTGCCACCAGTGATTCGGCTAGCGGGAACTCCTACGAGCAGTACTTC	CATSDSASGNSYEQYF
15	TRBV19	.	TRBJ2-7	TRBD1	TGTGCCAGTAGTATACAGTTAGGGGGCTACCACGAGCAGTACTTC	CASSIQLGGYHEQYF
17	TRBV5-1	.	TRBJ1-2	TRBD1	TGCGCCAGCAGCCCCGGAGGACAGGAGAATTTTAACTATGGCTACACCTTC	CASSPGGQENFNYGYTF
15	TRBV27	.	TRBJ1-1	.	TGTGCCAGCAGTTCAGCAGACAGGATAAACACTGAAGCTTTCTTT	CASSSADRINTEAFF
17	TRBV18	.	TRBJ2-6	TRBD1	TGTGCCAGCTCACCGGGACAGCTTGGCTCTGGGGCCAACGTCCTGACTTTC	CASSPGQLGSGANVLTF
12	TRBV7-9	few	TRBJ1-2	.	TGTGCCAGCAGCTTCTCAGGGGAGGGCTACACCTTC	CASSFSGEGYTF
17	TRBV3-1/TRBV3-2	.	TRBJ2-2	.	TGTGCCAGCAGCCAAGATCTGGAGGGCGCAGTAACCGGGGAGCTGTTTTTT	CASSQDLEGAVTGELFF
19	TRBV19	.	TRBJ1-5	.	TGTGCCAGTAGTATTACAATTACAGCCTCCTATTATAGCAATCAGCCCCAGCATTTT	CASSITITASYYSNQPQHF